The 8 T cell receptor beta chains listed next were all sequenced from one sample in a study of cytotoxic CD8 clonotypes in ibrutinib-treated CLL. Data came from immunoSEQ multiplex PCR; TCRdb stores just in-frame clones and leaves some out. The sample lists 150,000 to 200,000 clones; about four fifths were seen once. Source: PBMCs, taken after 12 months of ibrutinib treatment. All receptors come from a human donor with chronic lymphocytic leukemia.

The V gene is TRBV4-2, the J gene TRBJ2-3; 8 bases agree with TRBD2. The CDR3 is 14 amino acids. V trimming: 4 bases; J trimming: 4 bases; junction bases outside the gene matches: 4. Germline CDR1 LGHNA, CDR2 YNFKEQ. The CDR3 nucleotides read TGTGCCAGCAGCCCGGGACTAGAGGCAGATACGCAGTATTTT. This translates into CASSPGLEADTQYF.

This clone appeared a few times. The V call is TRBV30, the J call TRBJ2-7; D ambiguous. From germline, CDR1 is GTSNPN and CDR2 SVGIG (reference sequence). This CDR3 has 11 residues. V lost 3 bases, J lost 0 bases, and 3 bases lay in between. The CDR3: CAWSRSYEQYF. The CDR3 region has the DNA TGTGCCTGGAGCCGCTCCTACGAGCAGTACTTC.

V gene TRBV2 combines with J gene TRBJ1-4; no clear D gene. The CDR3 totals 11 residues. The V gene lost 7 bases and the J gene lost 4 bases, with 4 bases spanning the gap. The germline CDR1 and CDR2 sequences are SNHLY and FYNNEI. CDR3 loop: CASTINEKLFF. DNA for the CDR3: TGTGCCAGCACTATTAATGAAAAACTGTTTTTT.

The chain recombines TRBV7-2 with TRBJ1-6, with 8 bases lining up with TRBD1. The trim removed 5 bases at V and 5 bases at J, leaving 8 bases unmatched. This CDR3 has 16 amino acids. The germline CDR1 and CDR2 sequences are SGHTA and FQGNSA. CDR3 region: CASSPAGQGNNSPLHF. CDR3 nucleotide sequence: TGTGCCAGCAGCCCCGCAGGACAGGGAAATAATTCACCCCTCCACTTT. The complete variable domain, with remaining parts taken from reference TRBV7-2 and TRBJ1-6, reads GAGVSQSPSNKVTEKGKDVELRCDPISGHTALYWYRQSLGQGLEFLIYFQGNSAPDKSGLPSDRFSAERTGGSVSTLTIQRTQQEDSAVYLCASSPAGQGNNSPLHFGNGTRLTVT.

This chain links TRBV7-9 with TRBJ2-7; unclear D gene. The germline gives CDR1 SEHNR, CDR2 FQNEAQ (reference sequence). CDR3 length: 12 residues. With 5 bases removed from V and 4 bases from J, the gap between germline ends came to 9 bases. CDR3 sequence: CASSNPTYEQYF. CDR3 in DNA: TGTGCCAGCAGCAACCCTACGTACGAGCAGTACTTC.

About this clone itself: Within the sample, other DNA sequences also encode this same CDR3. This chain joins TRBV19 and TRBJ1-2, with D perhaps TRBD1 (6 bases). V lost 6 bases, J lost 2 bases, and 10 bases lay in between. This CDR3 contains 13 residues. In germline, CDR1 is LNHDA, CDR2 SQIVND (reference sequence). The CDR3 region is CASRDRSNYGYTF. CDR3 bases: TGTGCCAGTAGGGACAGATCAAACTATGGCTACACCTTC.

The chain joins TRBV27 to TRBJ2-3; 9 bases map to TRBD1. The CDR3 sequence is 15 residues long. CDR1 and CDR2 (germline): MNHEY, SMNVEV (reference sequence). Trimming cost V 4 bases and J 4 bases; bases outside gene matches: 6. The CDR3: CASSSLGTGSDTQYF. The CDR3 nucleotides are TGTGCCAGCAGTTCTCTTGGGACAGGGTCAGATACGCAGTATTTT.

This chain links TRBV13 with TRBJ2-5, with TRBD2 matching 7 bases. The germline V gene has CDR1 PRHDT and CDR2 FYEKMQ (reference sequence). The CDR3 spans 16 residues. V lost 5 bases, J lost 5 bases, and 14 bases stayed unmatched. The CDR3 nucleotides read TGTGCCAGCAGCAAGCGCGGGAGAGGAGAGGGGGAGACCCAGTACTTC. This translates into CASSKRGRGEGETQYF.